This T cell receptor (beta chain) stems from a study of blood T cell repertoires in COVID-19. Study-level information: T cells, B-cell-depleted T cells, or PBMCs provided the cDNA or gDNA that served as material.

Germline assignment: CDR1 SGDLS and CDR2 YYNGEE. Deletions cut 4 bases from V and 0 bases from J, with 14 bases between. CDR3 length: 16 amino acids. This clone was seen a few times. Some clones are missing from TCRdb's copy, which holds only in-frame ones; the method was immunoSEQ multiplex PCR. Of 150,000 or so clones listed, approximately 86% are singletons. Participant age was roughly 18 to 90 years, and participants resided in around 24 US areas. Cohort placement rested on clinical history that participants reported themselves. Cohort 3 recovered donors had two negative PCRs, clearance, or symptom resolution.

This rearrangement joins TRBV9 to TRBJ1-3; no reliable D call. The sequenced sample was PBMCs or T cells enriched from blood (not recorded which). The origin of this receptor is a man aged 55 to 70 who had recovered from COVID-19. CDR3 coding DNA: TGTGCCAGCAGCCCTTACGGAGGGATCTCTGGAAACACCATATATTTT. Translation gives CASSPYGGISGNTIYF. Based on the CDR3 plus reference TRBV9 and TRBJ1-3, the full variable domain is DSGVTQTPKHLITATGQRVTLRCSPRSGDLSVYWYQQSLDQGLQFLIQYYNGEERAKGNILERFSAQQFPDLHSELNLSSLELGDSALYFCASSPYGGISGNTIYFGEGSWLTVV.